This TCR beta chain was observed in a study of T cells in Graves' hyperthyroidism and ophthalmopathy. Study information: Blood was drawn when the patient was first diagnosed and still untreated.

Amplified TCR beta CDR3 regions came from RNA transcripts. Using the HTBI primer set, a first-round RT-PCR was run on the TCR CDR3. In TCRdb, the multiplex PCR reads were re-called with MiXCR into one record per CDR3 protein. This sample has hundreds of thousands of distinct CDR3 sequences, with approximately 18% found just once. This clonotype was observed many times. Germline CDR1 KGHSH, CDR2 LQKENI. The V gene lost 6 bases and the J gene lost 1 base, with 9 bases spanning the gap. The CDR3 totals 13 residues. This clonotype was obtained from a woman between 45 and 65 years old with Graves' hyperthyroidism that later progressed to Graves' ophthalmopathy. Sequencing was done on a sample of blood. V is TRBV18 and J is TRBJ1-1; no reliable D call. CDR3 region: CASSPKWNTEAFF. The CDR3 coding sequence is TGTGCCAGCTCCCCGAAGTGGAACACTGAAGCTTTCTTT.